A selection of T cell receptor beta chains follows, all from one sample in a study of long-term antiretroviral therapy in people with HIV. Assay: immunoSEQ multiplex PCR; the TCRdb copy retains only in-frame clones and omits some. This table holds roughly 24,000 clones, roughly 84% found once. Sequenced here: unsorted PBMCs, sampled approximately 4.8 years after starting antiretroviral therapy. The source of these receptors is a man aged 40-49 years with HIV. Each CDR3 is given with its conserved first and last residue. D genes are given only for firm matches. Clone size is stated in some rows and not others, as once, few, many or a class when expanded.

j_gene: TRBJ2-7; abundance: .; d_gene: TRBD1; v_gene: TRBV19; CDR3nt: TGTGCCAGTAGTATAAGGCAGGGGGCGCGGGACGAGCAGTACTTC; CDR3aa: CASSIRQGARDEQYF
j_gene: TRBJ2-7; abundance: .; d_gene: .; v_gene: TRBV6-1; CDR3nt: TGTGCCAGCAGTGACAGGGGTTTCTACGAGCAGTACTTC; CDR3aa: CASSDRGFYEQYF
j_gene: TRBJ1-3; abundance: .; d_gene: .; v_gene: TRBV2; CDR3nt: TGTGCCAGCAGGGTGGGGACTGCCGGAAACACCATATATTTT; CDR3aa: CASRVGTAGNTIYF
j_gene: TRBJ2-7; abundance: .; d_gene: .; v_gene: TRBV28; CDR3nt: TGTGCCAGCAGTTTGTCCGACAGCTCCTACGAGCAGTACTTC; CDR3aa: CASSLSDSSYEQYF
j_gene: TRBJ2-2; abundance: .; d_gene: TRBD2; v_gene: TRBV10-3; CDR3nt: TGTGCCATAAGTACAGGGCAGTCCGGGACTAGCGGGAGTAAGAACACCGGGGAGCTGTTTTTT; CDR3aa: CAISTGQSGTSGSKNTGELFF
j_gene: TRBJ1-1; abundance: .; d_gene: TRBD1; v_gene: TRBV10-3; CDR3nt: TGTGCCATCAGACCAGGGACAGGGAACACTGAAGCTTTCTTT; CDR3aa: CAIRPGTGNTEAFF
j_gene: TRBJ2-5; abundance: .; d_gene: TRBD1; v_gene: TRBV5-4; CDR3nt: TGTGCCAGCAGCTTGCCCAAATCCGGGACAGACCCCCAGTACTTC; CDR3aa: CASSLPKSGTDPQYF
j_gene: TRBJ2-7; abundance: .; d_gene: .; v_gene: TRBV19; CDR3nt: TGTGCCAGTAGTCGCGGCTACGAGCAGTACTTC; CDR3aa: CASSRGYEQYF
j_gene: TRBJ1-5; abundance: .; d_gene: .; v_gene: TRBV6-1; CDR3nt: TGTGCCAGCAGTGCCAGGGAACAAGGCCAGCCCCAGCATTTT; CDR3aa: CASSAREQGQPQHF
j_gene: TRBJ2-1; abundance: .; d_gene: TRBD2; v_gene: TRBV4-1; CDR3nt: TGCGCCAGCAGCCATCCGGGGGAGGGTTGGGATGAGCAGTTCTTC; CDR3aa: CASSHPGEGWDEQFF
j_gene: TRBJ2-1; abundance: .; d_gene: .; v_gene: TRBV18; CDR3nt: TGTGCCAGCTCACCAGAGGGGGGAGTCAAGGGCAATGAGCAGTTCTTC; CDR3aa: CASSPEGGVKGNEQFF
j_gene: TRBJ2-7; abundance: .; d_gene: .; v_gene: TRBV2; CDR3nt: TGTGCCAGCAGCGGATCTAGTGTCGGCGAGCAGTACTTC; CDR3aa: CASSGSSVGEQYF
j_gene: TRBJ2-7; abundance: few; d_gene: .; v_gene: TRBV7-9; CDR3nt: TGTGCCAGCAGCTCCCGGGACGGGGTGTACGAGCAGTACTTC; CDR3aa: CASSSRDGVYEQYF
j_gene: TRBJ2-7; abundance: .; d_gene: .; v_gene: TRBV2; CDR3nt: TGTGCCAGCAGTGAACCTTGGAGTACTGTCTACGAGCAGTACTTC; CDR3aa: CASSEPWSTVYEQYF
j_gene: TRBJ2-7; abundance: .; d_gene: TRBD1; v_gene: TRBV10-3; CDR3nt: TGTGCCATCAGCTTAATGGGGACAGCGAACTACGAGCAGTACTTC; CDR3aa: CAISLMGTANYEQYF
j_gene: TRBJ1-2; abundance: once; d_gene: TRBD1; v_gene: TRBV29-1; CDR3nt: TGCAGCGCCGGGACAGGAGGCTATGGCTACACCTTC; CDR3aa: CSAGTGGYGYTF
j_gene: TRBJ1-1; abundance: .; d_gene: TRBD1; v_gene: TRBV5-4; CDR3nt: TGTGCCAGCAGCTTGTCAACAGGGGCTTGGTTTGGAGCTTTCTTT; CDR3aa: CASSLSTGAWFGAFF
j_gene: TRBJ2-3; abundance: .; d_gene: .; v_gene: TRBV15; CDR3nt: TGTGCCACCAGCAGAGATCGCGAGACAGATACGCAGTATTTT; CDR3aa: CATSRDRETDTQYF
j_gene: TRBJ2-3; abundance: .; d_gene: TRBD2; v_gene: TRBV6-5; CDR3nt: TGTGCCAGCAGCCCCATGGGACTAGCGGGAGATACGCAGTATTTT; CDR3aa: CASSPMGLAGDTQYF
j_gene: TRBJ1-1; abundance: .; d_gene: .; v_gene: TRBV2; CDR3nt: TGTGCCAGCAGTGATGTTCTCCTAGGTGCTTTCTTT; CDR3aa: CASSDVLLGAFF
j_gene: TRBJ2-7; abundance: .; d_gene: .; v_gene: TRBV2; CDR3nt: TGTGCCAGCTTGGGGAGCTACGAGCAGTACTTC; CDR3aa: CASLGSYEQYF
j_gene: TRBJ1-5; abundance: .; d_gene: TRBD1; v_gene: TRBV27; CDR3nt: TGTGCCAGCAGTTTATCGGGGACAGGGGGCGAGGCCCAGCATTTT; CDR3aa: CASSLSGTGGEAQHF
j_gene: TRBJ1-2; abundance: .; d_gene: .; v_gene: TRBV19; CDR3nt: TGTGCCAGTAGTTCCCCTTATGGCTACACCTTC; CDR3aa: CASSSPYGYTF
j_gene: TRBJ2-7; abundance: .; d_gene: TRBD1; v_gene: TRBV2; CDR3nt: TGTGCCAGCTTAGGGGGCGCCGCATACGAGCAGTACTTC; CDR3aa: CASLGGAAYEQYF
j_gene: TRBJ2-1; abundance: .; d_gene: TRBD2; v_gene: TRBV6-1; CDR3nt: TGTGCCAGCACCGTACTAGCGGGCATGAACAATGAGCAGTTCTTC; CDR3aa: CASTVLAGMNNEQFF
j_gene: TRBJ2-7; abundance: few; d_gene: TRBD2; v_gene: TRBV2; CDR3nt: TGTGCCAGCAGACTAGCGGACTACGAGCAGTACTTC; CDR3aa: CASRLADYEQYF
j_gene: TRBJ1-1; abundance: .; d_gene: .; v_gene: TRBV25-1; CDR3nt: TGTGCCAGCAGTGGGGCAGTTTTCACTGAAGCTTTCTTT; CDR3aa: CASSGAVFTEAFF
j_gene: TRBJ1-1; abundance: .; d_gene: .; v_gene: TRBV19; CDR3nt: TGTGCCAGTAGTATAGAGCGGGCGGTTCCTGGGACAAACACTGAAGCTTTCTTT; CDR3aa: CASSIERAVPGTNTEAFF
j_gene: TRBJ1-1; abundance: once; d_gene: .; v_gene: TRBV11-2; CDR3nt: TGTGCCAGCAGCTTTCCCGGGAGGTACACTGAAGCTTTCTTT; CDR3aa: CASSFPGRYTEAFF
j_gene: TRBJ2-3; abundance: .; d_gene: .; v_gene: TRBV7-2; CDR3nt: TGTGCCAGCCAATCAGATAGAAGCACAGATACGCAGTATTTT; CDR3aa: CASQSDRSTDTQYF
j_gene: TRBJ1-1; abundance: .; d_gene: .; v_gene: TRBV10-2; CDR3nt: TGCGCCAGCAGTGAGTCGGGGGCTAGTGCTGAAGCTTTCTTT; CDR3aa: CASSESGASAEAFF
j_gene: TRBJ2-3; abundance: .; d_gene: .; v_gene: TRBV12-5; CDR3nt: TGTGCTAGCGGACCCGGGTTCGCCACGCATACGCAGTATTTT; CDR3aa: CASGPGFATHTQYF
j_gene: TRBJ2-2; abundance: few; d_gene: .; v_gene: TRBV28; CDR3nt: TGTGCCAGCAGTTTTACAAGGTTTCGAACCGGGGAGCTGTTTTTT; CDR3aa: CASSFTRFRTGELFF
j_gene: TRBJ2-1; abundance: .; d_gene: .; v_gene: TRBV5-1; CDR3nt: TGCGCCAGCAGCTTGATGGGGCGTCATGGCGATGAGCAGTTCTTC; CDR3aa: CASSLMGRHGDEQFF
j_gene: TRBJ2-1; abundance: .; d_gene: .; v_gene: TRBV11-2; CDR3nt: TGTGCCAGCAGCCCCCCGGCTTTGCTCTTTGAGCAGTTCTTC; CDR3aa: CASSPPALLFEQFF
j_gene: TRBJ1-1; abundance: .; d_gene: .; v_gene: TRBV19; CDR3nt: TGTGCCAGTAGTGGTCCGATGAACACTGAAGCTTTCTTT; CDR3aa: CASSGPMNTEAFF
j_gene: TRBJ1-4; abundance: .; d_gene: .; v_gene: TRBV11-3; CDR3nt: TGTGCCAGCAGGGTACTAGGGCGGGATAATGAAAAACTGTTTTTT; CDR3aa: CASRVLGRDNEKLFF
j_gene: TRBJ2-7; abundance: .; d_gene: TRBD1; v_gene: TRBV5-5; CDR3nt: TGTGCCAGCAGCCCGGGACAGACCTACGAGCAGTACTTC; CDR3aa: CASSPGQTYEQYF
j_gene: TRBJ1-3; abundance: .; d_gene: .; v_gene: TRBV10-3; CDR3nt: TGTGCCATCAGTGAGGGACAGCGGAACACCATATATTTT; CDR3aa: CAISEGQRNTIYF
j_gene: TRBJ1-2; abundance: .; d_gene: .; v_gene: TRBV30; CDR3nt: TGTGCCTGGAGTGTACGAGTGGGCTACACCTTC; CDR3aa: CAWSVRVGYTF
j_gene: TRBJ2-5; abundance: .; d_gene: TRBD1; v_gene: TRBV10-2; CDR3nt: TGCGCCAGCAGTGAGACACACAGGGGGCTAGAGACCCAGTACTTC; CDR3aa: CASSETHRGLETQYF
j_gene: TRBJ2-5; abundance: .; d_gene: .; v_gene: TRBV11-2; CDR3nt: TGTGCCGGCAGCTTACGCAGACAAGAGACCCAGTACTTC; CDR3aa: CAGSLRRQETQYF
j_gene: TRBJ2-2; abundance: .; d_gene: .; v_gene: TRBV5-5; CDR3nt: TGTGCCAGCAGCTTGCTCCGGTTAACGGGACTGAACACCGGGGAGCTGTTTTTT; CDR3aa: CASSLLRLTGLNTGELFF
j_gene: TRBJ2-7; abundance: once; d_gene: .; v_gene: TRBV28; CDR3nt: TGTGCCAGCAGCTCCCTTCCGGGGGAGCAGTACTTC; CDR3aa: CASSSLPGEQYF
j_gene: TRBJ2-2; abundance: .; d_gene: TRBD1; v_gene: TRBV5-1; CDR3nt: TGCGCCAGCAGCCCATTAGGACAGGGGGCAGGACATACCGGGGAGCTGTTTTTT; CDR3aa: CASSPLGQGAGHTGELFF
j_gene: TRBJ2-5; abundance: .; d_gene: .; v_gene: TRBV5-4; CDR3nt: TGTGCCAGCAGCGTCGGGATGTCTGAGGAGACCCAGTACTTC; CDR3aa: CASSVGMSEETQYF
j_gene: TRBJ1-2; abundance: .; d_gene: .; v_gene: TRBV6-1; CDR3nt: TGTGCCAGCAGTCCCCCAGGGGCCAACTATGGCTACACCTTC; CDR3aa: CASSPPGANYGYTF
j_gene: TRBJ2-7; abundance: .; d_gene: TRBD2; v_gene: TRBV15; CDR3nt: TGTGCCACCAGCCTCCAGGCTAGCGGCTCCTACGAGCAGTACTTC; CDR3aa: CATSLQASGSYEQYF
j_gene: TRBJ2-3; abundance: .; d_gene: .; v_gene: TRBV27; CDR3nt: TGTGCCAGCAGACCCCGGGGGACCCCTAGCACAGATACGCAGTATTTT; CDR3aa: CASRPRGTPSTDTQYF
j_gene: TRBJ1-5; abundance: .; d_gene: .; v_gene: TRBV6-1; CDR3nt: TGTGCCAGCAAGGGGGGTTTCAATCAGCCCCAGCATTTT; CDR3aa: CASKGGFNQPQHF
j_gene: TRBJ1-5; abundance: .; d_gene: .; v_gene: TRBV6-8; CDR3nt: TGTGCCAGCAATAATACGGGGGGCAATCAGCCCCAGCATTTT; CDR3aa: CASNNTGGNQPQHF
j_gene: TRBJ2-2; abundance: few; d_gene: TRBD1; v_gene: TRBV5-4; CDR3nt: TGTGCCAGCAGCGTTCGACAGGGTGTCAGCACCGGGGAGCTGTTTTTT; CDR3aa: CASSVRQGVSTGELFF
j_gene: TRBJ2-2; abundance: .; d_gene: .; v_gene: TRBV6-5; CDR3nt: TGTGCCAGCATGTCCTGGGGCGAAGCCGGGGAGCTGTTTTTT; CDR3aa: CASMSWGEAGELFF
j_gene: TRBJ1-5; abundance: few; d_gene: .; v_gene: TRBV16; CDR3nt: TGTGCCAGCACGGAGGGAGGGAACCAGCCCCAGCATTTT; CDR3aa: CASTEGGNQPQHF
j_gene: TRBJ1-4; abundance: .; d_gene: .; v_gene: TRBV25-1; CDR3nt: TGTGCCAGCAGTGAATGGGGGACTAATGAAAAACTGTTTTTT; CDR3aa: CASSEWGTNEKLFF